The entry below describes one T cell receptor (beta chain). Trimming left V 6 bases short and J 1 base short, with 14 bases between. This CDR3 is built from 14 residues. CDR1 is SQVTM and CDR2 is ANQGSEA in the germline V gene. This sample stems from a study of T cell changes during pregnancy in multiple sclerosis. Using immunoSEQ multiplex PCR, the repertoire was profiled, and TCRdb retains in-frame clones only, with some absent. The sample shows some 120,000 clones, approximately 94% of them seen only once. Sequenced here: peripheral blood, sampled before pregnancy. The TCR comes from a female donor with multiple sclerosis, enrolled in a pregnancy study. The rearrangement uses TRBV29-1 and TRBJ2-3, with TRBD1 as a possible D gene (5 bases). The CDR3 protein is CSVRWQGGTDTQYF. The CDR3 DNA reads TGCAGCGTCCGGTGGCAGGGTGGCACAGATACGCAGTATTTT.